This T cell receptor beta chain derives from a study of blood T cell dynamics during melanoma immunotherapy. Time point meaning: week 3, after first cycle of checkpoint inhibitor. Using immunoSEQ multiplex PCR, the repertoire was profiled, and TCRdb retains in-frame clones only, with some absent. The table lists about 11,000 clones, roughly 80% of them singletons. This clone occurred once. V dropped 3 bases and J dropped 9 bases, with 18 bases sitting between them. Per the germline V gene, CDR1 is MNHNS and CDR2 is SASEGT. The CDR3 sequence is 16 residues long. The J gene is TRBJ1-6, the V gene TRBV6-1; a weak D match, TRBD1 (5 bases). This receptor was identified in a human donor with melanoma. This material consisted of blood, taken from a patient treated with checkpoint blockade. The CDR3 reads CASSDGAGGGGSPLHF. The CDR3 DNA follows: TGTGCCAGCAGTGACGGGGCAGGCGGTGGTGGTTCACCCCTCCACTTT.